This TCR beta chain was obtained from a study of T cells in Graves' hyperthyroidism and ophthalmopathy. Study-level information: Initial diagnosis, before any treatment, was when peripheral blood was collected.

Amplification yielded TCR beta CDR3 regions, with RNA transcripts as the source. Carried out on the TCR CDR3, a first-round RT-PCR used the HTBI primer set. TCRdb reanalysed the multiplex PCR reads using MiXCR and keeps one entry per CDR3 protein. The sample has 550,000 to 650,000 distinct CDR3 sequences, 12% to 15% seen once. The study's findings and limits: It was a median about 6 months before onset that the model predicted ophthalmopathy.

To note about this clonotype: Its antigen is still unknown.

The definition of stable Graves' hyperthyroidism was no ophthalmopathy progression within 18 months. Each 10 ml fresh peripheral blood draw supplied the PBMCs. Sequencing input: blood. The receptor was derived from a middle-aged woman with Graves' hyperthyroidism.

The CDR3, as DNA: TGTGCCACCAGTGACGTTGACTACAATGAGCAGTTCTTC. It encodes CATSDVDYNEQFF. The gene calls are TRBV24-1 and TRBJ2-1, with no clear D. This CDR3 comprises 13 residues. Germline-derived CDR1 and CDR2 are KGHDR and SFDVKD. Trimming pared 4 bases from V and 3 bases from J, leaving 6 bases between.